This T cell receptor beta chain derives from a study of blood T cell repertoires in COVID-19. On the study more broadly: From the United States, Italy and Spain came samples of acute and convalescent COVID-19. Sources were T cells, B-cell-depleted T cells, or PBMCs; the material itself was cDNA or gDNA.

Some clones are missing from TCRdb's copy, which holds only in-frame ones; the method was immunoSEQ multiplex PCR. The sample shows some 200,000 clones, 84% of them seen only once. The material sequenced was peripheral blood. This receptor was taken from a woman between 50 and 59 years old with active or convalescent COVID-19.

Here the CDR3 reads CASSPGQGVLEQYF. In DNA form, the CDR3 reads TGTGCCAGTAGTCCGGGACAGGGGGTATTAGAGCAGTACTTC. The J gene is TRBJ2-7, the V gene TRBV19; 11 bases match TRBD1. The V gene end was trimmed by 5 bases and the J gene end by 7 bases; junction bases not matched to a gene: 7. Germline V gene data show CDR1 as LNHDA and CDR2 as SQIVND (reference sequence). This CDR3 comprises 14 residues.